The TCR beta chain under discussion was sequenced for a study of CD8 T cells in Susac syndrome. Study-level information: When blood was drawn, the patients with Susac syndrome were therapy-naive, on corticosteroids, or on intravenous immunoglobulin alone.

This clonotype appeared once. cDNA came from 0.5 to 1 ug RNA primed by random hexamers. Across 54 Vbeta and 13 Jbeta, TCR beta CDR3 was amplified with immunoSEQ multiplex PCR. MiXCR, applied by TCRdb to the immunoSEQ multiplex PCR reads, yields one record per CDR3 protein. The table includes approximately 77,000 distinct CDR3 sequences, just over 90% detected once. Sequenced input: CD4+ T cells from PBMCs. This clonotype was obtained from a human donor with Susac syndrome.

This CDR3 reads CASSQDQQYNQPQHF. CDR3 in DNA: TGCGCCAGCAGCCAAGATCAACAGTACAATCAGCCCCAGCATTTT. The chain links TRBV4-1 to TRBJ1-5; D not certain. Germline CDR1 MGHRA, CDR2 YSYEKL. Trimming left V 0 bases short and J 3 bases short, with 9 bases between. The length of the CDR3 is 15 residues.